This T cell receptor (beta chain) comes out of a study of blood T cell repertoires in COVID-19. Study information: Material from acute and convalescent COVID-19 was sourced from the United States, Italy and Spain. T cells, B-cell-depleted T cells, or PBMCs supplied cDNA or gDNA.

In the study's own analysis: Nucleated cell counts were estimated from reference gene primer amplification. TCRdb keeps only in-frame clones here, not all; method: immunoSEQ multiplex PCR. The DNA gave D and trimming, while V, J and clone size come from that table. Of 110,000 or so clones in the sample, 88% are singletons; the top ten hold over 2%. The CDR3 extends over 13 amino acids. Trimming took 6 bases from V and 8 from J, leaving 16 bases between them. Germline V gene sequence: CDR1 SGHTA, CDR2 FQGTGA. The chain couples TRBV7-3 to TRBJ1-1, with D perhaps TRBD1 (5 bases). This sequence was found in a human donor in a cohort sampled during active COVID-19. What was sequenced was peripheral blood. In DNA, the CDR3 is TGTGCCAGCAGTTCCGGGACGGGGGTAGAAGCTTTCTTT. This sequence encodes CASSSGTGVEAFF.